The T cell receptor (beta chain) under discussion was sequenced for a study of T-cell reconstitution after alpha-beta-depleted transplantation in children. This clonotype was recorded at least ten times. The target antigen is unknown. This CDR3 has 16 amino acids. V shed 0 bases and J shed 3 bases, with 15 bases lying between them. Germline V gene data show CDR1 as MNHEY and CDR2 as SVGEGT. Study-wide findings and caveats: T-cell counts and diversity at one year following transplant were attributed mainly to newly produced T cells. The study traced high day-60 TCRbeta diversity in some patients to surviving recipient T cells and thymic progenitors. Several hundred expanded graft clones reportedly supplied alpha-beta T cells about two months after transplant.

Researchers prepared the TCRbeta library using unique molecular identifiers, the study reports. In TCRdb, the PCR reads were re-called with MiXCR into one record per CDR3 protein. The sample has hundreds of thousands of distinct CDR3 sequences, less than 9% seen once. The sequences come from PBMCs, mostly from graft donor cells, collected 180 days after TCRalphabeta/CD19-depleted stem cell transplant. This sequence originates from a male patient younger than 18 who had a stem cell transplant for acute lymphoblastic leukemia, so the T cells may come from the graft donor. The genes are TRBV6-2 or TRBV6-3 and TRBJ2-7; D not certain. This chain's CDR3 is CASSYSTPSFYYEQYF. The CDR3 DNA reads TGTGCCAGCAGTTACTCGACTCCCAGTTTTTACTACGAGCAGTACTTC.